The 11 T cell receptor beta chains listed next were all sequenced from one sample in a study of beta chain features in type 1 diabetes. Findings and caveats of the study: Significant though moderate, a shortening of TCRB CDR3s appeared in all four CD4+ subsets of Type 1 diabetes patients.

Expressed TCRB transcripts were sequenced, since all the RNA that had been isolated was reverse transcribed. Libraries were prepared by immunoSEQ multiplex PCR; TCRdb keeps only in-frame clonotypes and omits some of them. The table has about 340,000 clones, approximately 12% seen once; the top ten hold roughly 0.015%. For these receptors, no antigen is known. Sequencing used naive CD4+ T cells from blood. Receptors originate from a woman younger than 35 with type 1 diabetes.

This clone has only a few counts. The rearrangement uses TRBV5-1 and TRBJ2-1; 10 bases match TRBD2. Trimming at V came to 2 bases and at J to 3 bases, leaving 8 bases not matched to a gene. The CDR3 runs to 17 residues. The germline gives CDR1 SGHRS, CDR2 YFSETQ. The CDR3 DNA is TGCGCCAGCAGCTTTTCTAGCGGGAGAGGGGGCTACAATGAGCAGTTCTTC. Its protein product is CASSFSSGRGGYNEQFF.

The CDR3 sequence: CASSNGDYTEAFF. The CDR3 region has the DNA TGTGCCAGTAGTAACGGTGACTACACTGAAGCTTTCTTT. This chain links TRBV19 with TRBJ1-1; D uncertain. Germline V CDR1 and CDR2: LNHDA, SQIVND (reference sequence). With 4 bases removed from V and 3 bases from J, the gap between germline ends came to 9 bases. The CDR3 contains 13 residues.

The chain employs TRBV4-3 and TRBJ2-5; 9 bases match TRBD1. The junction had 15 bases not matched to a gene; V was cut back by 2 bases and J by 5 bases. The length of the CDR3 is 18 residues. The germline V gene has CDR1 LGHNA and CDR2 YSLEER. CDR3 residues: CASSQRAAGTGLGETQYF. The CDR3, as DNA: TGCGCCAGCAGCCAACGGGCGGCCGGGACAGGGTTAGGGGAGACCCAGTACTTC.

CDR3: CASSPLDRGRRADTQYF. The CDR3 nucleotides are TGTGCCAGCTCACCCCTTGACAGGGGGCGCCGGGCAGATACGCAGTATTTT. This chain connects TRBV18 to TRBJ2-3; 10 nucleotides agree with TRBD1. Trimming at V came to 3 bases and at J to 4 bases, leaving 10 bases not matched to a gene. There are 17 residues in the CDR3. CDR1 and CDR2 from the germline V gene are KGHSH and LQKENI.

The CDR3 here is CASSQESGELFF. Written as DNA, the CDR3 is TGTGCCAGCAGCCAGGAATCCGGGGAGCTGTTTTTT. The chain couples TRBV28 to TRBJ2-2; unclear D gene. There are 12 residues in the CDR3. Trimming cost V 6 bases and J 6 bases, with 8 bases left between them. Germline V lookup: CDR1 MDHEN, CDR2 SYDVKM. The whole variable domain, remainder taken from reference TRBV28 and TRBJ2-2, is DVKVTQSSRYLVKRTGEKVFLECVQDMDHENMFWYRQDPGLGLRLIYFSYDVKMKEKGDIPEGYSVSREKKERFSLILESASTNQTSMYLCASSQESGELFFGEGSRLTVL.

This CDR3 is CASSPLDYSDTQYF. CDR3 nucleotide sequence: TGTGCCAGCAGCCCATTGGACTACTCAGATACGCAGTATTTT. V is TRBV5-4 and J is TRBJ2-3, with D possibly TRBD2 on 6 matching bases. Germline values: CDR1 SGHNT, CDR2 YYREEE (reference sequence). CDR3 length: 14 amino acids. Trimming took 4 bases from V and 4 from J, leaving 13 bases between them. The whole variable domain, remainder taken from reference TRBV5-4 and TRBJ2-3, is ETGVTQSPTHLIKTRGQQVTLRCSSQSGHNTVSWYQQALGQGPQFIFQYYREEENGRGNFPPRFSGLQFPNYSSELNVNALELDDSALYLCASSPLDYSDTQYFGPGTRLTVL.

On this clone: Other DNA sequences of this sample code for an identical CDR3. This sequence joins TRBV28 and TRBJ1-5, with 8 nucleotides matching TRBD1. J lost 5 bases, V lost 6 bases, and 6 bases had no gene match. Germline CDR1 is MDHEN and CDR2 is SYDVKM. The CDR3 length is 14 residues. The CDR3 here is CASSSGQGDQPQHF. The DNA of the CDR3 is TGTGCCAGCAGCTCCGGACAGGGAGATCAGCCCCAGCATTTT.

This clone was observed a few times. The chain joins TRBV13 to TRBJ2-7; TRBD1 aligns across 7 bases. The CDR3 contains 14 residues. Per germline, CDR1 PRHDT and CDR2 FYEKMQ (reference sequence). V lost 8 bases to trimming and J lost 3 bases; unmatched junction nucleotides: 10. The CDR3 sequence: CASRRGGPHYEQYV. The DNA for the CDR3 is TGTGCCAGCCGACGAGGGGGCCCCCACTACGAGCAGTACGTC.

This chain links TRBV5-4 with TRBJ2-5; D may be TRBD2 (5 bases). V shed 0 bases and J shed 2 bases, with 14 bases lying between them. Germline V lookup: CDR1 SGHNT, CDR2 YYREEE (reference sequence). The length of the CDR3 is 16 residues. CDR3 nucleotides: TGTGCCAGCAGCTTGGATGGCAGGTGGAGGCAAGAGACCCAGTACTTC. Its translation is CASSLDGRWRQETQYF.

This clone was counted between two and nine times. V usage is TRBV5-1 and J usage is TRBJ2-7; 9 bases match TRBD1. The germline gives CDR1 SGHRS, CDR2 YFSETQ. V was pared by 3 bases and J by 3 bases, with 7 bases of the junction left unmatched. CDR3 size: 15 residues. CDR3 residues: CASSWDRATNYEQYF. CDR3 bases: TGCGCCAGCAGCTGGGACAGGGCTACCAACTACGAGCAGTACTTC.

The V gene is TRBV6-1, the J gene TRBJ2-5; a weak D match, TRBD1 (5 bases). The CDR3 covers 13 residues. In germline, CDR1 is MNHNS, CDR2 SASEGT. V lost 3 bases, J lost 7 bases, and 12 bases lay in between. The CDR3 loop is CASSEFLGATQYF. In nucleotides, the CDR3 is TGTGCCAGCAGTGAGTTCTTAGGGGCGACCCAGTACTTC.